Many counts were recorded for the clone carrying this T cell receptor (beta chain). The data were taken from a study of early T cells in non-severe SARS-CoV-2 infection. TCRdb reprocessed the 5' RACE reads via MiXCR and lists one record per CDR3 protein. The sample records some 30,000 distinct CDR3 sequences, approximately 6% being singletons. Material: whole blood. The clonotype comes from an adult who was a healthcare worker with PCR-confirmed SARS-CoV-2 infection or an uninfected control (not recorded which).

CDR3 sequence: CASSYSYRVAGGVSPLHF. Here the CDR3 DNA reads TGTGCCAGCAGTTACTCATATCGGGTCGCAGGGGGCGTTTCACCCCTCCACTTT. The chain joins TRBV6-5 to TRBJ1-6; 8 bases are shared with TRBD1. The CDR3 contains 18 residues. V lost 0 bases and J lost 9; bases outside the gene matches: 13. Per the germline V gene, CDR1 is MNHEY and CDR2 is SVGAGI.